The source of this T cell receptor (beta chain) is a study of T cell responses to AZD1222 COVID-19 vaccine. Overall study findings and caveats: Reportedly, nearly half of unique spike TCRs recognized epitopes outside B.1.351/B.1.1.7 mutations. Females outnumbered males among donors, who were mostly white British; clonal diversity was possibly underestimated.

The germline CDR1 and CDR2 sequences are MDHEN and SYDVKM. J gave up 10 bases and V 1 base, and 6 bases lay outside the gene matches. The CDR3 has 15 amino acids. About this clone: Its antigen is undetermined.

Only in-frame clones appear in the TCRdb table, and some are missing; sequencing was by immunoSEQ multiplex PCR. Here the sample spans 150,000 or so clones, approximately 90% being singletons. The input for sequencing was peripheral blood, taken on day 0 of AZD1222 vaccination. This TCR came from an adult in good health. J is TRBJ2-7 and V is TRBV28, with 14 nucleotides matching TRBD2. The CDR3: CASSLSTSGRESQYF. CDR3 coding DNA: TGTGCCAGCAGTTTATCGACTAGCGGGAGGGAGAGCCAGTACTTC.